The rows below give T cell receptor beta chains drawn from one sample of a study of OX40 agonist ivuxolimab in advanced cancers. The protocol was immunoSEQ multiplex PCR, while the TCRdb copy is restricted to in-frame clones and leaves out a portion. Among fewer than 65,000 clones listed, around 87% were seen once. Material: CD4+ or CD8+ T cells sorted from blood, obtained in a trial of the OX40 agonist ivuxolimab. These receptors were obtained from an adult with an advanced solid tumor such as melanoma, head and neck, liver or kidney cancer. CDR3s include the opening cysteine and the closing phenylalanine or tryptophan. D genes are given only for firm matches. A row's size may be missing; if present it is once, few, many or a size class.

j_call cdr3_length v_call clone_size d_call cdr3_nt cdr3_aa
TRBJ1-2 15 TRBV28 NA NA TGTGCCAGCAGCGCGGGACAACCTATGAACTATGGCTACACCTTC CASSAGQPMNYGYTF
TRBJ1-5 12 TRBV29-1 few NA TGCAGCGTTCAAGAGAGGGGGAACCCACAGCATTTT CSVQERGNPQHF
TRBJ2-1 15 TRBV5-6 NA TRBD1 TGTGCCAGCAGCTCCGGGACAGGGAGTTTCAATGAGCAGTTCTTC CASSSGTGSFNEQFF
TRBJ2-5 13 TRBV7-3 NA NA TGTGCCAGCAGCGGACGGTTCGGGGAGACCCAGTACTTC CASSGRFGETQYF
TRBJ2-1 13 TRBV28 once NA TGTGCCAGCCGGGCTAGTATAATCCACGAGCAGTTCTTC CASRASIIHEQFF
TRBJ2-2 15 TRBV7-8 NA NA TGTGCCAGCAGCCCACCGGACGGTCGGACCGGGGAGCTGTTTTTT CASSPPDGRTGELFF
TRBJ2-7 15 TRBV11-3 medium-sized NA TGTGCCAGCAGCTTGCCCGGGAGCGTGCTCCACGAGCAGTACTTC CASSLPGSVLHEQYF
TRBJ1-5 13 TRBV10-2 NA NA TGCGCCAGCAGGGGGGGGGTTAATCAGCCCCAGCATTTT CASRGGVNQPQHF
TRBJ1-2 16 TRBV4-3 NA NA TGCGCCAGCAGCCAAGATCTTGACAGTACCTTAAATGGCTACACCTTC CASSQDLDSTLNGYTF
TRBJ2-7 14 TRBV19 NA NA TGTGCCAGTAGTATGCTCAACGGAGCCTACGAGCAGTACTTC CASSMLNGAYEQYF
TRBJ2-1 16 TRBV10-1 NA NA TGCGCCAGCAGTGAGTCACCCTCTACAGGGAAAAATGAGCAGTTCTTC CASSESPSTGKNEQFF
TRBJ1-1 16 TRBV7-2 NA NA TGTGCCAGCAGTCCTTTTCCGCGGGCCCCCAGGGTTGAAGCTTTCTTT CASSPFPRAPRVEAFF
TRBJ1-5 16 TRBV6-1 NA NA TGTGCCAGCAGTGAGGCGGGCGCTCATTCACCGGGTCCCCAGCATTTT CASSEAGAHSPGPQHF
TRBJ2-5 13 TRBV19 NA NA TGTGCCTCCCGCAGGGGCGCGCAAGAGACCCAGTACTTC CASRRGAQETQYF
TRBJ1-6 15 TRBV7-9 NA TRBD1 TGTGCCAGCAGCTCCCTTCTCACCGGGACAGCGCCCCTCCACTTT CASSSLLTGTAPLHF
TRBJ2-1 13 TRBV5-4 NA TRBD2 TGTGCCACCCAGGTAGCGGGGCACAATGAGCAGTTCTTC CATQVAGHNEQFF
TRBJ1-2 14 TRBV11-2 NA TRBD1 TGTGCCAGCAGCTTAGCCGGACAGGGAGATGGCTACACCTTC CASSLAGQGDGYTF
TRBJ2-2 15 TRBV10-3 NA TRBD1 TGTGCCATCAGTCAGGGGGCGGTGAACACCGGGGAGCTGTTTTTT CAISQGAVNTGELFF
TRBJ2-7 14 TRBV25-1 NA NA TGTGCCAGCAGTGAATCAACTGTAGCCTACGAGCAGTACTTC CASSESTVAYEQYF
TRBJ1-2 19 TRBV4-1 NA TRBD1 TGCGCCAGCAGCCATATCGTCCGGGACAGGGGGCGCGGAGTCTATGGCTACACCTTC CASSHIVRDRGRGVYGYTF
TRBJ2-3 12 TRBV11-3 NA TRBD1 TGTGCCAGCAGCCTTCGACAGGGGACGCAGTATTTT CASSLRQGTQYF
TRBJ2-7 14 TRBV2 NA NA TGTGCCAGCAGTGACCAGGGTACTACCTACGAGCAGTACTTC CASSDQGTTYEQYF
TRBJ2-5 14 TRBV2 once TRBD1 TGTGCCAGCACGGACAGGGGTCTTCAAGAGACCCAGTACTTC CASTDRGLQETQYF
TRBJ2-1 16 TRBV27 NA NA TGTGCCAGCAGTGCCCTAAGAATGAGCTCCTACAATGAGCAGTTCTTC CASSALRMSSYNEQFF
TRBJ1-6 13 TRBV4-2 NA NA TGTGCCAGCAGCCAAGGCAAGGATTCACCCCTCCACTTT CASSQGKDSPLHF
TRBJ2-3 15 TRBV29-1 NA TRBD2 TGCAGCGTTGGTGGAGCGGGGGGAAGCACAGATACGCAGTATTTT CSVGGAGGSTDTQYF
TRBJ2-3 15 TRBV5-1 NA NA TGCGCCAGTAAATCGATCGGGCGGACTACAGATACGCAGTATTTT CASKSIGRTTDTQYF
TRBJ2-3 16 TRBV19 NA TRBD1 TGTGCCAGTAGTATCGGACAGGCCTTTGCCACAGATACGCAGTATTTT CASSIGQAFATDTQYF
TRBJ1-1 13 TRBV5-4 NA NA TGTGCCAGCAGCCCGGAGTTGAACACTGAAGCTTTCTTT CASSPELNTEAFF
TRBJ1-6 18 TRBV18 NA TRBD1 TGTGCCAGCTCACCATGGGGACAGACTAGCTCCTATAATTCACCCCTCCACTTT CASSPWGQTSSYNSPLHF
TRBJ2-1 15 TRBV27 few NA TGTGCCAGCAGGTACGGGACGGAGAGGGTGGGCGAGCAGTTCTTC CASRYGTERVGEQFF